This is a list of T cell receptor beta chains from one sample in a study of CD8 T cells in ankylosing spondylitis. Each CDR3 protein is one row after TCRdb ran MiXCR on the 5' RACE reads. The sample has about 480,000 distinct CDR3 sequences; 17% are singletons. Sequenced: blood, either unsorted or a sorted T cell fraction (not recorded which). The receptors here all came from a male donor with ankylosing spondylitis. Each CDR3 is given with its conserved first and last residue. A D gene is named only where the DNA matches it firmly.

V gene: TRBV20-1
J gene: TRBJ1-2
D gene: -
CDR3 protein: CSAPGMAGYGYTF

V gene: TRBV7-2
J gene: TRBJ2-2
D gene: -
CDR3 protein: CASSLEVSRPGELLF

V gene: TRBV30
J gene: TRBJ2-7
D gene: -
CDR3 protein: CAWSPGLREQYF

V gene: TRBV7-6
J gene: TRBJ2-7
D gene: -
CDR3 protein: CASSDTFSRAESYEQYF

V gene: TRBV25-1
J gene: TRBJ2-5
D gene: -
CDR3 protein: CASSDPRVRQETQYF

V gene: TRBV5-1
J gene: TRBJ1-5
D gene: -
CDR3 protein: CASSLEGNNQPQHF

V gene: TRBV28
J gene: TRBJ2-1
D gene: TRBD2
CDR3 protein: CASRNSPLAVASDEQFF

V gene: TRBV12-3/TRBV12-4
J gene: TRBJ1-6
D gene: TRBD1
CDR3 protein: CASSLTQGAKSPLHF

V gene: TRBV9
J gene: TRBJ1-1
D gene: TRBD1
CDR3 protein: CASSVGQGGDTEAFF

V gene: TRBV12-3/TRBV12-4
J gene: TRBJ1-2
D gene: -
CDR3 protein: CASSLKAASNGYTF

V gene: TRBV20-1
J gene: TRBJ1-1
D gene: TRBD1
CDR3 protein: CSARPDRGMDTEAFF

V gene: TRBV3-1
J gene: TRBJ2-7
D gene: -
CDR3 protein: CASSPGGIPYEQYF

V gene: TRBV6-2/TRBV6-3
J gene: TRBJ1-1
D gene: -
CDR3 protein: CASRKGRGLITEAFF

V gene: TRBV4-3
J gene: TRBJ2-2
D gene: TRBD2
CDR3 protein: CASSLAGRGPGELFF

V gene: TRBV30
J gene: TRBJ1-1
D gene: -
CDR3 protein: CAWSYYRADEAFF

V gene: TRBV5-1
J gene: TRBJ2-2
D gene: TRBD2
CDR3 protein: CASSLVSGRNGGELFF

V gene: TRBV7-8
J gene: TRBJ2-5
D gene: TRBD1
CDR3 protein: CASSLAQGQGETQYF

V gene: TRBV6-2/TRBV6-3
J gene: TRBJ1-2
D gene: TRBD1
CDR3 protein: CASRERTGTPNYGYTF

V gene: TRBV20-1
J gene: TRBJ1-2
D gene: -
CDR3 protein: CSARKGNYGYTF

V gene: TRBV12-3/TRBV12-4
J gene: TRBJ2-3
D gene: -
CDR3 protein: CASSSDRQRDTQYF

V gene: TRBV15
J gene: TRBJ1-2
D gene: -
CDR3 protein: CATSEQNYGYTF

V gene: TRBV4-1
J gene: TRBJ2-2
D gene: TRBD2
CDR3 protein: CASSQVEAGEAGELFF

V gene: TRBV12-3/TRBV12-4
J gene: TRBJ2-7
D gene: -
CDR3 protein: CASHAGGRDEQYF

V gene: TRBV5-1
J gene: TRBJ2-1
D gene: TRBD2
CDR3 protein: CASSLTSGRTIYNEQFF

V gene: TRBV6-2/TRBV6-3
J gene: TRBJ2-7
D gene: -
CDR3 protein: CASNDRGASRAHEQYF

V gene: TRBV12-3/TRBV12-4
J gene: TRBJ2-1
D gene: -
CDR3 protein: CASSFSGHDNEQFF

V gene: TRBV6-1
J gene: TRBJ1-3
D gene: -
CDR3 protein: CASSERTGSSGNTIYF

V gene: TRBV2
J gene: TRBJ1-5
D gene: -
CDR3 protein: CASSGGSNQPQHF

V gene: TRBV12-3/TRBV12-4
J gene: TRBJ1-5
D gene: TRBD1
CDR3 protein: CASSPGQPHSNQPQHF

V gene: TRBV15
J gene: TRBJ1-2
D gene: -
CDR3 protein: CATSRDGAGNGGYTF

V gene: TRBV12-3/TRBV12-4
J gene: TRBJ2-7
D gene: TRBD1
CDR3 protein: CASSLARTGRAFEQYF

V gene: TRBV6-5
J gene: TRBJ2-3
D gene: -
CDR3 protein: CASSYLKGSDTQYF

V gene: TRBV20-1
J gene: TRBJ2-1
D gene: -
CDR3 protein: CSARDRGVEQFF